This T cell receptor (beta chain) was sequenced during a study of cytomegalovirus exposure and HLA in healthy donors. Study results and caveats: What TCR beta sequences reportedly achieved was accurate prediction of HLA-A and HLA-B alleles in most subjects. Apparent HLA restriction characterized most CMV-associated TCR beta chains in a later analysis.

A word on this clone: Its target is not known.

A multiplex PCR was run with 60 Vbeta primers and 13 Jbeta primers. Measured with immunoSEQ multiplex PCR; TCRdb has only the in-frame clones, and not every one. The data hold a few hundred thousand clones, with 70% to 80% observed a single time. This CDR3 has 14 amino acids. V was trimmed by 10 bases and J by 7 bases, leaving 17 bases between them. Germline CDR1 is MNHNY and CDR2 is SVGAGI (reference sequence). The sequencing input was PBMCs. This TCR was recovered from a woman aged 30 to 39 in good health and CMV-seronegative. The chain combines TRBV6-6 with TRBJ1-6; D is undetermined. DNA of the CDR3: TGTGCCATCCAGCGTGAGGGCGGGAATTCACCCCTCCACTTT. Translated: CAIQREGGNSPLHF.